What follows describes a single T cell receptor beta chain. The repertoire was sequenced with immunoSEQ multiplex PCR; TCRdb's copy has only in-frame clones and lacks some. The data show fewer than 350,000 clones, approximately 91% seen once. This sample was taken from a study of blood T cell repertoires in COVID-19. Study-level background: There were acute and convalescent COVID-19 samples, and they came from the United States, Italy and Spain.

Per germline, CDR1 MNHEY and CDR2 SMNVEV (reference sequence). Trimming took 7 bases from V and 4 from J; bases not matched to a gene: 7. CDR3 length equals 15 residues. Sequences were obtained from PBMCs or T cells enriched from blood (not recorded which). The source is a woman aged 40 to 50 with acute COVID-19. The chain recombines TRBV27 with TRBJ2-2; 9 bases map to TRBD2. The chain's CDR3 is CASTREGRGTGELFF. The CDR3, as DNA: TGTGCCAGCACGCGGGAGGGCCGGGGCACCGGGGAGCTGTTTTTT.